This paragraph reports one TCR beta chain. Its antigen remains unknown. These data belong to a study of cytomegalovirus exposure and HLA in healthy donors. Whole-study findings and limits: A later analysis found common viral pathogens apparently linked to several of the most significant clusters. There were some V segments, including TRBV6-2 and TRBV6-3, excluded as indistinguishable.

It was with 60 Vbeta and 13 Jbeta primers that the PCR ran. In the source study's methods: Later work found around 72 million unique TCR beta chains, with about 10 million shared. This table comes from immunoSEQ multiplex PCR, and its TCRdb copy is limited to in-frame clones, with some not included. That table gives V, J and clone size, and the DNA gave D and trimming. This table has 100,000 to 120,000 clones, roughly 73% appearing once. V was clipped by 2 bases and J by 6 bases, with 11 bases between them. This CDR3 contains 13 residues. Germline V CDR1 and CDR2: LGHNA, YNFKEQ. The sample comprised PBMCs. The chain is built from TRBV4-2 and TRBJ2-7, with D maybe TRBD2 (5 bases). This receptor was identified in a woman aged 40 to 55 in good health and CMV-seropositive. CDR3 coding DNA: TGTGCCAGCAGCCAACTGAAGGGAGCCGAGCAGTACTTC. Translation: CASSQLKGAEQYF.